This TCR beta chain originates from a study of T cells in localized non-small cell lung cancer. Whole-study results and caveats: T cell clonality was highest in uninvolved adjacent lung, above tumor. Among the top 100 tumor clones, a median approximately 55 appeared in adjacent lung. Higher blood T cell density went with longer overall survival. It remains possible that heterogeneity exists, since only one tumor region was sequenced.

Notes on this clone: Its antigen is currently unknown.

V dropped 10 bases and J dropped 2 bases, with 14 bases sitting between them. The CDR3 is 13 amino acids. CDR1 is SGHVS and CDR2 is FNYEAQ in the germline V gene. Sequencing used immunoSEQ multiplex PCR; TCRdb keeps in-frame clones, though not all of them. The table has 40,000 to 50,000 clones, more than 70% seen once. The rearrangement uses TRBV7-6 and TRBJ1-1, with D uncertain. Sequenced material: peripheral blood, taken before any cancer treatment. This TCR was recovered from a female donor of 60 years or more with stage I squamous cell lung carcinoma. This chain's CDR3 is CATREGINTEAFF. The CDR3 nucleotides read TGTGCCACTAGGGAAGGCATTAACACTGAAGCTTTCTTT.